This is a list of T cell receptor beta chains from one sample in a study of identifying expanded T cells in peripheral blood. TCRdb's copy holds only in-frame clones and misses some; the assay was immunoSEQ multiplex PCR. The table lists some 99,000 clones, 88% of them singletons. Source material: blood. All receptors come from a person aged 18 to 70 in good health. CDR3s include the opening cysteine and the closing phenylalanine or tryptophan. A D gene is named only where the DNA matches it firmly. The listing skips clone size in some rows; elsewhere it reads once, few, many or a size class.

CDR3: CASSEATGSPGELFF
DNA: TGTGCCAGCAGTGAAGCGACAGGGAGCCCCGGGGAGCTGTTTTTT
size: NA
D: TRBD1
J: TRBJ2-2
V: TRBV6-1

CDR3: CASSLDGLLQNNEQFF
DNA: TGCGCCAGCAGCTTGGACGGATTACTGCAAAACAATGAGCAGTTCTTC
size: NA
D: NA
J: TRBJ2-1
V: TRBV5-1

CDR3: CASSLDNQPQHF
DNA: TGTGCCAGCAGCTTGGATAATCAGCCCCAGCATTTT
size: NA
D: NA
J: TRBJ1-5
V: TRBV5-5

CDR3: CASSQGASGGVQETQYF
DNA: TGTGCCAGCAGCCAAGGGGCTAGCGGGGGAGTACAAGAGACCCAGTACTTC
size: NA
D: TRBD2
J: TRBJ2-5
V: TRBV7-6

CDR3: CASSIVALPPGELFF
DNA: TGTGCCAGTAGTATAGTAGCCCTCCCACCCGGGGAGCTGTTTTTT
size: NA
D: NA
J: TRBJ2-2
V: TRBV19

CDR3: CASSTRTKFYEQYF
DNA: TGTGCCAGCAGCACCCGGACTAAATTTTACGAGCAGTACTTC
size: NA
D: NA
J: TRBJ2-7
V: TRBV21-1

CDR3: CASSLGSYNIQYF
DNA: TGTGCCAGCAGCTTAGGCTCATACAACATTCAGTACTTC
size: once
D: NA
J: TRBJ2-4
V: TRBV11-3

CDR3: CASSPKMGTEANYGYTF
DNA: TGTGCCAGCTCACCAAAGATGGGGACAGAAGCTAACTATGGCTACACCTTC
size: NA
D: TRBD1
J: TRBJ1-2
V: TRBV18

CDR3: CASRRSYEQYF
DNA: TGTGCCAGCAGAAGATCCTACGAGCAGTACTTC
size: NA
D: NA
J: TRBJ2-7
V: TRBV25-1

CDR3: CASSIRRGSETQYF
DNA: TGTGCCAGTAGTATCCGACGGGGTTCAGAGACCCAGTACTTC
size: NA
D: NA
J: TRBJ2-5
V: TRBV19

CDR3: CASSQEGFWNTIYF
DNA: TGTGCCAGCAGCCAAGAGGGGTTCTGGAACACCATATATTTT
size: once
D: NA
J: TRBJ1-3
V: TRBV14

CDR3: CASIPSRRANEQYF
DNA: TGTGCCAGCATCCCCTCCCGCAGGGCTAACGAGCAGTACTTC
size: NA
D: NA
J: TRBJ2-7
V: TRBV6-6

CDR3: CASRIGLAGGLGEQFF
DNA: TGTGCCAGTAGAATTGGGCTAGCGGGAGGGCTTGGTGAGCAGTTCTTC
size: NA
D: TRBD2
J: TRBJ2-1
V: TRBV19

CDR3: CASSSTSGRVYEQYF
DNA: TGTGCCAGCAGCTCGACTAGCGGGAGGGTGTACGAGCAGTACTTC
size: NA
D: TRBD2
J: TRBJ2-7
V: TRBV11-2

CDR3: CASSYDRALSYGYTF
DNA: TGTGCCAGCAGTTACGACAGGGCCCTCTCCTATGGCTACACCTTC
size: NA
D: TRBD1
J: TRBJ1-2
V: TRBV6-5

CDR3: CASSLGRGAVDGYTF
DNA: TGCGCCAGCAGCTTGGGCAGGGGAGCGGTTGACGGCTACACCTTC
size: NA
D: NA
J: TRBJ1-2
V: TRBV5-1

CDR3: CASSYQQITTEAFF
DNA: TGTGCCAGCAGCTATCAACAGATTACCACTGAAGCTTTCTTT
size: NA
D: NA
J: TRBJ1-1
V: TRBV5-4

CDR3: CASSTSYEQYF
DNA: TGTGCCAGCAGTACTAGTTACGAGCAGTACTTC
size: NA
D: NA
J: TRBJ2-7
V: TRBV6-6

CDR3: CASSGSGRAYEQYF
DNA: TGTGCCAGCAGCGGAAGCGGGAGAGCATACGAGCAGTACTTC
size: once
D: TRBD2
J: TRBJ2-7
V: TRBV13

CDR3: CSGTGTGVEQYF
DNA: TGCAGCGGTACCGGGACAGGGGTCGAGCAGTACTTC
size: few
D: TRBD1
J: TRBJ2-7
V: TRBV29-1

CDR3: CASSKGLAGGEQFF
DNA: TGTGCCAGTAGTAAAGGACTAGCGGGAGGGGAGCAGTTCTTC
size: NA
D: TRBD2
J: TRBJ2-1
V: TRBV19

CDR3: CASKEQGLGGGYTF
DNA: TGTGCCAGCAAGGAACAGGGGCTTGGGGGTGGCTACACCTTC
size: once
D: TRBD1
J: TRBJ1-2
V: TRBV7-8

CDR3: CASSWGLANTQYF
DNA: TGTGCCAGCAGTTGGGGGCTAGCAAATACGCAGTATTTT
size: NA
D: NA
J: TRBJ2-3
V: TRBV6-5

CDR3: CASSSNWMGNTIYF
DNA: TGTGCCAGCAGTTCGAACTGGATGGGAAACACCATATATTTT
size: NA
D: NA
J: TRBJ1-3
V: TRBV6-5

CDR3: CASSQDTPGAETQYF
DNA: TGCGCCAGCAGCCAGGATACTCCTGGCGCAGAGACCCAGTACTTC
size: NA
D: NA
J: TRBJ2-5
V: TRBV4-1

CDR3: CASSLKAKGYGYTF
DNA: TGTGCCAGCAGTTTAAAAGCCAAGGGCTATGGCTACACCTTC
size: NA
D: NA
J: TRBJ1-2
V: TRBV27